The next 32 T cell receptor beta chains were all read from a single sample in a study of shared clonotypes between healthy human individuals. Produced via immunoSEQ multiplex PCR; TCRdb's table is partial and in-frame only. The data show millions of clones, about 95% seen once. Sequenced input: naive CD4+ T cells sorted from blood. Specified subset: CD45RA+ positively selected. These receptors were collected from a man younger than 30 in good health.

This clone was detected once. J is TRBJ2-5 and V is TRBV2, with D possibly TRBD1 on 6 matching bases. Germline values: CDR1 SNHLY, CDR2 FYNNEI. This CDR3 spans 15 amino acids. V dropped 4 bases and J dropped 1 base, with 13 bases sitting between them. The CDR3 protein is CASSVTRQAQETQYF. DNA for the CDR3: TGTGCCAGCAGTGTTACAAGACAGGCCCAAGAGACCCAGTACTTC.

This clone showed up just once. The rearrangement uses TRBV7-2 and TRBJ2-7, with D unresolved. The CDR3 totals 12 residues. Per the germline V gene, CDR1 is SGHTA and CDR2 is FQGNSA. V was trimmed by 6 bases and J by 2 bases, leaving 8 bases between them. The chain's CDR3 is CASRADTYEQYF. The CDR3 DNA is TGTGCCAGCAGGGCAGACACCTACGAGCAGTACTTC.

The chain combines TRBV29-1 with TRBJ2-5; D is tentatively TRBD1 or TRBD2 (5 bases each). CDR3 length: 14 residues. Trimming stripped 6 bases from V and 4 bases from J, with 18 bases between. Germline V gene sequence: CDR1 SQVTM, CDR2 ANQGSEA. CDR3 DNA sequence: TGCAGCGTCTGTAGAGGGGTAGGAGGAGAGACCCAGTACTTC. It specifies CSVCRGVGGETQYF.

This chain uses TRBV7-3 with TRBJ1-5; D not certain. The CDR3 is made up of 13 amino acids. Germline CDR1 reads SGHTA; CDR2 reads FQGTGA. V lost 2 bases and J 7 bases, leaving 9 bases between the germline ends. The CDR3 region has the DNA TGTGCCAGCAGCTTACGTGGAGGGCAGCCCCAGCATTTT. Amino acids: CASSLRGGQPQHF.

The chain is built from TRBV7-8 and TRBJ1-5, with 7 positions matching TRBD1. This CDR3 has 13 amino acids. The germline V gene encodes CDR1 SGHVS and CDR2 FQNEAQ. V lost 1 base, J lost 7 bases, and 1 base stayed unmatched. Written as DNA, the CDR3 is TGTGCCAGCAGCTTAGGGGACAGACAGCCCCAGCATTTT. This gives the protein CASSLGDRQPQHF.

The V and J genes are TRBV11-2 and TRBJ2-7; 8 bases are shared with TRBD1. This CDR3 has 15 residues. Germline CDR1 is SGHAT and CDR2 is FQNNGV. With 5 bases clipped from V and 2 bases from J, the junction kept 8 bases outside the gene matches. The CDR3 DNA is TGTGCCAGCAGCATCCTTGGGACAGGTCCCTACGAGCAGTACTTC. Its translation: CASSILGTGPYEQYF. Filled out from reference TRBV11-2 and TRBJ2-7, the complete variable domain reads EAGVAQSPRYKIIEKRQSVAFWCNPISGHATLYWYQQILGQGPKLLIQFQNNGVVDDSQLPKDRFSAERLKGVDSTLKIQPAKLEDSAVYLCASSILGTGPYEQYFGPGTRLTVT.

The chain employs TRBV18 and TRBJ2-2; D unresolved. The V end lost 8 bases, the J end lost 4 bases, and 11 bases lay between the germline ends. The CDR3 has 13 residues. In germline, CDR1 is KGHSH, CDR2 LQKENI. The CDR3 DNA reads TGTGCCAGCCGCACCTCATTCACCGGGGAGCTGTTTTTT. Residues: CASRTSFTGELFF.

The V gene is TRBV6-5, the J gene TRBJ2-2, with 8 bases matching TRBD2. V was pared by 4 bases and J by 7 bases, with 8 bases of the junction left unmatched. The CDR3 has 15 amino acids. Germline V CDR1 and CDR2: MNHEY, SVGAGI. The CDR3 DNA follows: TGTGCCAGCAGTTCCTTAGCGGGACGGGTCGGGGAGCTGTTTTTT. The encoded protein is CASSSLAGRVGELFF.

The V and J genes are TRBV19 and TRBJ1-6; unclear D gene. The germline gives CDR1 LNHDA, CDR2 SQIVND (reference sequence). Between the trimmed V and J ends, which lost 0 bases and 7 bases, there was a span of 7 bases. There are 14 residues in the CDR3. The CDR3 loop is CASSIERKNSPLHF. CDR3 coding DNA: TGTGCCAGTAGTATAGAACGGAAAAATTCACCCCTCCACTTT.

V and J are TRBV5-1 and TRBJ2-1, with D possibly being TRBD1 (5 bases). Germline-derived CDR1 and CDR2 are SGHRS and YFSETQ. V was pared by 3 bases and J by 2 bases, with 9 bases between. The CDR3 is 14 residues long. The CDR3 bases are TGCGCCAGCAGCTCCAGGGATACCTACAATGAGCAGTTCTTC. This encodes CASSSRDTYNEQFF.

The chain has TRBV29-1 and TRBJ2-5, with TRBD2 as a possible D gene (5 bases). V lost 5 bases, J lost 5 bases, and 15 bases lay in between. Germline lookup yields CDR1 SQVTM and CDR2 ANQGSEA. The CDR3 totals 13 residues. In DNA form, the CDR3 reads TGCAGCGTTAACCACGTCGCGGGCGAGACCCAGTACTTC. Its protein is CSVNHVAGETQYF. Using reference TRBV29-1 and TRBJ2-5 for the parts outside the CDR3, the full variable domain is SAVISQKPSRDICQRGTSLTIQCQVDSQVTMMFWYRQQPGQSLTLIATANQGSEATYESGFVIDKFPISRPNLTFSTLTVSNMSPEDSSIYLCSVNHVAGETQYFGPGTRLLVL.

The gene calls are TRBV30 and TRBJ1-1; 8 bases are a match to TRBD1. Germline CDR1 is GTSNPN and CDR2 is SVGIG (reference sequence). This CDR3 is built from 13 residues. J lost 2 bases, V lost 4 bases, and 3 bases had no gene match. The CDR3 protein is CAWTQGGNTEAFF. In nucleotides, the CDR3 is TGTGCCTGGACACAGGGGGGAAACACTGAAGCTTTCTTT.

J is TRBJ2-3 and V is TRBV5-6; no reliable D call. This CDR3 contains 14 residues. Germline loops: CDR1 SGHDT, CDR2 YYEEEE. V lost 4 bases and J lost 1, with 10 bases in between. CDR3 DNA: TGTGCCAGCAGCCAGGACGGCCGCACAGATACGCAGTATTTT. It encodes CASSQDGRTDTQYF.

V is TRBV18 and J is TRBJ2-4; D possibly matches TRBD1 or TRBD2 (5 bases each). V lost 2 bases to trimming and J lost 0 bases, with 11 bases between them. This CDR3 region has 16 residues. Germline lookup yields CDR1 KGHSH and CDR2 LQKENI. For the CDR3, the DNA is TGTGCCAGCTCACCAGGGGGATCGCTAGCCAAAAACATTCAGTACTTC. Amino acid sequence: CASSPGGSLAKNIQYF.

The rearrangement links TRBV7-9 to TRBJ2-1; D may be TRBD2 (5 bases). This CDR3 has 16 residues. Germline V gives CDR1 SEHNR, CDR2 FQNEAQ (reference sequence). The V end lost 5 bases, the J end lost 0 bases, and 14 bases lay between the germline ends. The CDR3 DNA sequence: TGTGCCAGCAGCCTTAGACTACCGAGCTCCTACAATGAGCAGTTCTTC. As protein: CASSLRLPSSYNEQFF.

CDR3 in amino acids: CASSHGRQGRNSPLHF. The DNA for the CDR3 is TGCGCCAGCAGCCACGGACGTCAGGGAAGGAATTCACCCCTCCACTTT. The V gene is TRBV4-1, the J gene TRBJ1-6; the D gene is possibly TRBD1 (5 bases). V dropped 3 bases and J dropped 7 bases, with 16 bases sitting between them. This CDR3 has 16 residues. Germline V lookup: CDR1 MGHRA, CDR2 YSYEKL.

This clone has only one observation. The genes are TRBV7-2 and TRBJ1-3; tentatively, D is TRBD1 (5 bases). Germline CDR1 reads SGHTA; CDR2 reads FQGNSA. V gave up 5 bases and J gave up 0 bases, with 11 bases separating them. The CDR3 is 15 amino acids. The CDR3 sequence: CASSPRTYSGNTIYF. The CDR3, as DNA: TGTGCCAGCAGCCCAAGGACATACTCTGGAAACACCATATATTTT.

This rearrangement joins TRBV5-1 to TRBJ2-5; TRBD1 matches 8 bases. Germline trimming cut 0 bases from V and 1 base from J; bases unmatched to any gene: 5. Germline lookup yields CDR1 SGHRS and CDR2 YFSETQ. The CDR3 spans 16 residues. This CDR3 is CASSLAVTGVQETQYF. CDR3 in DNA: TGCGCCAGCAGCTTGGCTGTGACAGGGGTCCAAGAGACCCAGTACTTC. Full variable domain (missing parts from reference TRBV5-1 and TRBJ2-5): KAGVTQTPRYLIKTRGQQVTLSCSPISGHRSVSWYQQTPGQGLQFLFEYFSETQRNKGNFPGRFSGRQFSNSRSEMNVSTLELGDSALYLCASSLAVTGVQETQYFGPGTRLLVL.

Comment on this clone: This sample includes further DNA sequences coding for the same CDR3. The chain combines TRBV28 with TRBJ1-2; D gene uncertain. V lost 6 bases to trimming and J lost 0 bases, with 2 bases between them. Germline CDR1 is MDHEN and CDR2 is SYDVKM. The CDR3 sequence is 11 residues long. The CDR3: CASRTNYGYTF. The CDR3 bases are TGTGCCAGCAGAACTAACTATGGCTACACCTTC.

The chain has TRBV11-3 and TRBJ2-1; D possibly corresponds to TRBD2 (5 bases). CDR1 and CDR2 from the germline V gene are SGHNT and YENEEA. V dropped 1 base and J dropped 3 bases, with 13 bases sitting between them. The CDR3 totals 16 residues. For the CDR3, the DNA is TGTGCCAGCAGCTTAGGGCGCAAAGCGGACTACAATGAGCAGTTCTTC. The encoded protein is CASSLGRKADYNEQFF.

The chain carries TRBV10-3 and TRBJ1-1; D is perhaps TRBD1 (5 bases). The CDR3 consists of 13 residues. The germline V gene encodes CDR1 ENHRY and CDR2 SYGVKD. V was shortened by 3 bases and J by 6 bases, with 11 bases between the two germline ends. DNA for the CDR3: TGTGCCATCAGTGATGGGGGAATCTCTGAAGCTTTCTTT. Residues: CAISDGGISEAFF.

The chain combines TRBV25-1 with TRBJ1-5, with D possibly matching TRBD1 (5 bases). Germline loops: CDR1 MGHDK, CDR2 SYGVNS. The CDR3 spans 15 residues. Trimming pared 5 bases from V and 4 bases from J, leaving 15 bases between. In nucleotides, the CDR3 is TGTGCCAGCAGTCCCTCGGGACCGAATAATCAGCCCCAGCATTTT. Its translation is CASSPSGPNNQPQHF. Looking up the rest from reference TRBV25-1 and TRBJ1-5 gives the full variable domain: EADIYQTPRYLVIGTGKKITLECSQTMGHDKMYWYQQDPGMELHLIHYSYGVNSTEKGDLSSESTVSRIRTEHFPLTLESARPSHTSQYLCASSPSGPNNQPQHFGDGTRLSIL.

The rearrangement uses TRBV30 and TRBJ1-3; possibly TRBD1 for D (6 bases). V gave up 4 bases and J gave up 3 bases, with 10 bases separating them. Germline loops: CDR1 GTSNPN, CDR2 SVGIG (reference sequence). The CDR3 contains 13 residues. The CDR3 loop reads CAWKQGGGNTIYF. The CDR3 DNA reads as TGTGCCTGGAAACAGGGAGGTGGAAACACCATATATTTT.

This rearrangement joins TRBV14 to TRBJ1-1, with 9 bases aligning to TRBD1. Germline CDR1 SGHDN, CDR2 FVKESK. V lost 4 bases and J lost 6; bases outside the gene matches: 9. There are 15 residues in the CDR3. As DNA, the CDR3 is TGTGCCAGCAGCCTTTGGACAGGGGCCGAAGCTGAAGCTTTCTTT. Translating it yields CASSLWTGAEAEAFF.

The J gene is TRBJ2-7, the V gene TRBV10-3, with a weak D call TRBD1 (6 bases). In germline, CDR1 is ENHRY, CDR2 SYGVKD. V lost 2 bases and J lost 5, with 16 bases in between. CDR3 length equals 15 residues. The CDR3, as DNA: TGTGCCATCAGTGAGGCAGGGACATCTCTCGACGAGCAGTACTTC. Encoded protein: CAISEAGTSLDEQYF.

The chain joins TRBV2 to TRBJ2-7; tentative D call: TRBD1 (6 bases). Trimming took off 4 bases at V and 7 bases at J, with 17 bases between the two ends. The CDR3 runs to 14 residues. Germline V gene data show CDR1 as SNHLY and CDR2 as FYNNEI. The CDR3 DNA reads TGTGCCAGCAGTGGGGGGCCTTCCGACGGAGAGCAGTACTTC. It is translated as CASSGGPSDGEQYF.

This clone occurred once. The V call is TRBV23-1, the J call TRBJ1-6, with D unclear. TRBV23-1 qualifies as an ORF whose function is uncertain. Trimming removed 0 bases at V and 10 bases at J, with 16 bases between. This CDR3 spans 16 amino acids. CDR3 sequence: CASSQSSGLLGSPLHF. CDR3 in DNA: TGCGCCAGCAGTCAATCTTCCGGACTGCTAGGGTCACCCCTCCACTTT.

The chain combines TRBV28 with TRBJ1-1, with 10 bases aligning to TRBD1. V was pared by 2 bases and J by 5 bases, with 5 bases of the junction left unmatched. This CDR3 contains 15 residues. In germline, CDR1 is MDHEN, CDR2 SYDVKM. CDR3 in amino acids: CASSLETGGKTEAFF. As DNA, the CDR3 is TGTGCCAGCAGTTTAGAGACAGGGGGCAAGACTGAAGCTTTCTTT.

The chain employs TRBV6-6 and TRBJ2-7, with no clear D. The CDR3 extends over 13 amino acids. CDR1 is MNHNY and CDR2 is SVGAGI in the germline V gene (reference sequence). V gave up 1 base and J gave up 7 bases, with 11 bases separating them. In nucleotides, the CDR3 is TGTGCCAGCAGTTACTTTCCGGTCGGGGAGCAGTACTTC. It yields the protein CASSYFPVGEQYF.

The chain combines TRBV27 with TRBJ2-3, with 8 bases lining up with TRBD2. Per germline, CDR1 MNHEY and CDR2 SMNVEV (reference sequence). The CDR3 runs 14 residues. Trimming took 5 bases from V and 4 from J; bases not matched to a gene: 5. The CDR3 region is CASSTERESDTQYF. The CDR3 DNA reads TGTGCCAGCAGTACCGAGCGGGAGTCAGATACGCAGTATTTT.

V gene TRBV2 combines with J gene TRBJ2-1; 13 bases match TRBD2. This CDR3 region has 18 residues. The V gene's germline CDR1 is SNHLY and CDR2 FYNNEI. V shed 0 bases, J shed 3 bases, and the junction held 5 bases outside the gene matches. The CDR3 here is CASSEADRTSGSYNEQFF. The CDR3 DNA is TGTGCCAGCAGTGAAGCCGACCGGACTAGCGGGAGCTACAATGAGCAGTTCTTC.

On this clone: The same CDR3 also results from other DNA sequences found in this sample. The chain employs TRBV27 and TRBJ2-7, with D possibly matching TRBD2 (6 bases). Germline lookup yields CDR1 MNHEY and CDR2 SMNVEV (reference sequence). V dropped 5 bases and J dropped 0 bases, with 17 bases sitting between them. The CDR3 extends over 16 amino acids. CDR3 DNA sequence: TGTGCCAGCAGTCTCTCGGGCGCGGGGCCCTCCTACGAGCAGTACTTC. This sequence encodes CASSLSGAGPSYEQYF.